The 13 T cell receptor beta chains below come from one sample, sequenced in a study of T cell responses to AZD1222 COVID-19 vaccine. TCRdb's copy holds only in-frame clones and misses some; the assay was immunoSEQ multiplex PCR. The repertoire holds around 85,000 clones, with 65% to 90% as singletons. The material sequenced was peripheral blood, taken on day 0 of AZD1222 vaccination. Receptors originate from an adult in good health.

This rearrangement joins TRBV14 to TRBJ2-4, with D unresolved. V was clipped by 4 bases and J by 8 bases, with 9 bases between them. CDR1 and CDR2 (germline): SGHDN, FVKESK. The CDR3 totals 12 residues. This chain's CDR3 is CASSRNDHIQYF. CDR3 sequence (DNA): TGTGCCAGCAGCCGGAATGATCACATTCAGTACTTC.

The chain employs TRBV7-6 and TRBJ2-5; D gene uncertain. Germline values: CDR1 SGHVS, CDR2 FNYEAQ. The CDR3 sequence is 15 residues long. V lost 6 bases to trimming and J lost 5 bases, with 19 bases between them. CDR3 region: CASSSTRLLGETQYF. Written as DNA, the CDR3 is TGTGCCAGCAGTTCTACCCGACTCCTTGGGGAGACCCAGTACTTC.

V gene TRBV7-2 combines with J gene TRBJ2-7; 8 bases line up with TRBD2. V gave up 10 bases and J gave up 4 bases; unmatched junction bases: 18. Germline V gene sequence: CDR1 SGHTA, CDR2 FQGNSA. The CDR3 totals 16 residues. The CDR3 loop is CATILSGGGSRYEQYF. CDR3 coding DNA: TGTGCCACCATTCTCTCGGGGGGGGGATCTCGGTACGAGCAGTACTTC.

This chain uses TRBV5-6 with TRBJ2-7; 7 nucleotides align to TRBD1. Germline lookup yields CDR1 SGHDT and CDR2 YYEEEE. Trimming cost V 2 bases and J 3 bases; bases outside gene matches: 5. This CDR3 contains 14 residues. The CDR3 loop is CASSFSAGGYEQYF. Here the CDR3 DNA reads TGTGCCAGCAGCTTCTCGGCAGGGGGCTACGAGCAGTACTTC.

This CDR3 is CASTIGRGPYEQYF. The CDR3 DNA reads as TGTGCCAGCACAATCGGGAGGGGGCCCTACGAGCAGTACTTC. This chain joins TRBV5-4 and TRBJ2-7; D is possibly TRBD2 (8 bases). Per germline, CDR1 SGHNT and CDR2 YYREEE (reference sequence). Trimming cost V 6 bases and J 2 bases, with 15 bases left between them. The CDR3 has 14 residues.

The chain's CDR3 is CASSLSHGTQYF. The DNA of the CDR3 is TGTGCCAGCAGCTTATCCCATGGGACGCAGTATTTT. The gene calls are TRBV11-3 and TRBJ2-3; D remains ambiguous. Trimming shortened V by 2 bases and J by 9 bases, and 9 bases separated the two germline ends. Germline CDR1 reads SGHNT; CDR2 reads YENEEA. The CDR3 runs to 12 residues. The variable domain in full, completed from reference TRBV11-3 and TRBJ2-3, reads EAGVVQSPRYKIIEKKQPVAFWCNPISGHNTLYWYLQNLGQGPELLIRYENEEAVDDSQLPKDRFSAERLKGVDSTLKIQPAELGDSAVYLCASSLSHGTQYFGPGTRLTVL.

The chain has TRBV5-4 and TRBJ2-7; the D gene is possibly TRBD1 (5 bases). The germline V gene has CDR1 SGHNT and CDR2 YYREEE (reference sequence). Trimming removed 0 bases from V and 6 bases from J, with 7 bases in between. The CDR3 consists of 12 residues. CDR3: CASSLEGFEQYF. The CDR3 DNA reads as TGTGCCAGCAGCTTGGAGGGGTTCGAGCAGTACTTC.

The CDR3 reads CATSDSNTEAFF. The CDR3 DNA reads TGTGCCACCAGTGATTCTAACACTGAAGCTTTCTTT. The genes are TRBV24-1 and TRBJ1-1; D call uncertain. The CDR3 length is 12 residues. Germline values: CDR1 KGHDR, CDR2 SFDVKD. Trimming removed 2 bases from V and 2 bases from J, with 2 bases in between.

The rearrangement links TRBV19 to TRBJ2-1; 7 bases agree with TRBD2. The CDR3 has 15 residues. Germline loops: CDR1 LNHDA, CDR2 SQIVND (reference sequence). V shed 3 bases, J shed 3 bases, and the junction held 5 bases outside the gene matches. The CDR3 protein is CASSMGSGVYNEQFF. CDR3 bases: TGTGCCAGTAGTATGGGAAGCGGGGTCTACAATGAGCAGTTCTTC.

The chain combines TRBV5-1 with TRBJ1-1; the D gene is possibly TRBD1 (5 bases). The CDR3 length is 14 residues. Germline V gene lookup returns CDR1 SGHRS and CDR2 YFSETQ. The V gene lost 6 bases and the J gene lost 7 bases, with 19 bases spanning the gap. Here the CDR3 reads CASTSGGARGEAFF. CDR3 coding DNA: TGCGCCAGCACCTCGGGTGGGGCGCGCGGTGAAGCTTTCTTT. The whole variable domain, filled in from reference TRBV5-1 and TRBJ1-1, reads KAGVTQTPRYLIKTRGQQVTLSCSPISGHRSVSWYQQTPGQGLQFLFEYFSETQRNKGNFPGRFSGRQFSNSRSEMNVSTLELGDSALYLCASTSGGARGEAFFGQGTRLTVV.

The CDR3 loop is CASRGQGPNQPQHF. The CDR3 DNA reads as TGTGCCAGCAGGGGGCAGGGGCCGAATCAGCCCCAGCATTTT. The chain links TRBV28 to TRBJ1-5; a weak D match, TRBD1 (6 bases). The CDR3 loop spans 14 amino acids. Germline-derived CDR1 and CDR2 are MDHEN and SYDVKM. V lost 6 bases to trimming and J lost 4 bases, with 13 bases between them.

The chain links TRBV15 to TRBJ2-5; D tentatively fits TRBD1 or TRBD2 (6 bases each). The CDR3 spans 17 residues. The V end lost 1 base, the J end lost 2 bases, and 17 bases lay between the germline ends. Germline CDR1 is LNHNV and CDR2 is YYDKDF (reference sequence). The CDR3 region is CATSRAGLGGGQETQYF. DNA for the CDR3: TGTGCCACCAGCAGAGCGGGATTAGGAGGGGGTCAAGAGACCCAGTACTTC.

This rearrangement joins TRBV21-1 to TRBJ2-3; no DNA check was done on the table's D call, TRBD2. TRBV21-1 is reported as a pseudogene. This CDR3 has 23 amino acids. The CDR3 spells CASSKVNRARGTSGGIGKDTQYF. CDR3 coding DNA: TGTGCCAGCAGCAAAGTCAACCGCGCAAGGGGGACTAGCGGGGGTATAGGGAAAGATACGCAGTATTTT.